This T cell receptor beta chain was sequenced in a study of CD8 T cells in ankylosing spondylitis. MiXCR, run by TCRdb on the 5' RACE reads, gives a single entry per CDR3 protein. This sample has a few hundred thousand distinct CDR3 sequences, with roughly 20% found just once. V was clipped by 0 bases and J by 0 bases; unmatched bases: 7. This CDR3 comprises 17 residues. CDR1 and CDR2 from the germline V gene are SGHRS and YFSETQ. J is TRBJ2-3 and V is TRBV5-1, with TRBD2 identical over 7 bases. This receptor was identified in a male donor with ankylosing spondylitis or in good health (not recorded which). Sequencing was done on a sample of blood, either unsorted or a sorted T cell fraction (not recorded which). The CDR3 is CASSLVPLARSTDTQYF. CDR3 sequence (DNA): TGCGCCAGCAGCTTGGTCCCACTAGCGAGGAGCACAGATACGCAGTATTTT.